This T cell receptor (beta chain) is from a study of response to subunit inactivated influenza vaccine (dated by TCRdb to the late 2010s). About the study as a whole: Deep quantitative profiling of the T cell receptor repertoire was used in the study to follow responses to a trivalent subunit inactivated influenza vaccine. Paper-wide results and their limitations: According to the authors, only a limited number of new T cells may be recruited by each seasonal influenza vaccination.

The CDR3 holds 15 amino acids from the cysteine to the phenylalanine. CDR3 DNA is the only sequence kept; it has 45 bases, read in frame from the first base. As encoded in the germline V gene (reference sequence), CDR1 is GTSNPN while CDR2 is SVGIG. V is cut by 2 bases and J by 0 bases, and the space between the germline ends is 11 bases. With respect to this clonotype: Its antigen has not been determined. Base quality data are lacking; no much larger clone is found one base away.

The library was made by RT-PCR. The sample was run on an Illumina HiSeq 2500. TCRdb reprocessed the public reads (quality trimming at Q25 with fastp, clone calling with MiXCR) and kept in-frame beta chains. Every entry covers one CDR3 protein and lists the most common genes and DNA from its rows. The sample records roughly 500,000 distinct CDR3 sequences, about 17% of which are singletons. Over 2.5% of the sample belongs to the ten largest clones. The receptor was isolated from a man aged 45 to 75 who received an inactivated influenza vaccine. Donor details come from another sample of the same person, matched by shared clones. Here the sequenced sample was CD4+ T cells sorted from PBMCs, taken around 25 months after vaccination. The rearranged chain carries TRBV30 and TRBJ2-4; TRBD2 is perhaps the D gene, given 6 matching bases. The CDR3 has the sequence CAWSFAGLAKNIQYF. The DNA reads TGTGCCTGGAGTTTTGCGGGATTAGCCAAAAACATTCAGTACTTC.